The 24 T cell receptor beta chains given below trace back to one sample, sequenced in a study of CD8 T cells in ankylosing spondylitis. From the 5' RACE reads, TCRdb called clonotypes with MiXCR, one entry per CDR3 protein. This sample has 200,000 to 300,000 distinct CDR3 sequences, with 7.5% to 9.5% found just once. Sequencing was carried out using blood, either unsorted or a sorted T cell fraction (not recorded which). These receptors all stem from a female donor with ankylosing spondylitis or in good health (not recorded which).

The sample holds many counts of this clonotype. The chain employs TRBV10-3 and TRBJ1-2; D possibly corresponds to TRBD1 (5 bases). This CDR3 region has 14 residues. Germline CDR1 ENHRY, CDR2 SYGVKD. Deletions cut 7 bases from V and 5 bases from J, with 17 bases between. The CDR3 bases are TGTGCCATCACCGCCGGCGACAGTGGGTATGGCTACACCTTC. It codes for CAITAGDSGYGYTF.

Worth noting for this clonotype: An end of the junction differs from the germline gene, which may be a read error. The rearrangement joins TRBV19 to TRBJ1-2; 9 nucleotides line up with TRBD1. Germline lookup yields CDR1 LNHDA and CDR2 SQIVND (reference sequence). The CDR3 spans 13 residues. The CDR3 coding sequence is TGTGTCAGTAGTCCGGACAGGGGCTATGGCTACACCTTC. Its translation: CVSSPDRGYGYTF.

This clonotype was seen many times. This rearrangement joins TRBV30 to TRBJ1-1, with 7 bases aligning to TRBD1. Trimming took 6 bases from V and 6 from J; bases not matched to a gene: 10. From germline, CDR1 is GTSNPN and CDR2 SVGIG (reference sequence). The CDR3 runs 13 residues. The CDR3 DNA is TGTGCCTGCCCAGACAGGGTGGGTGCTGAAGCTTTCTTT. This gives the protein CACPDRVGAEAFF.

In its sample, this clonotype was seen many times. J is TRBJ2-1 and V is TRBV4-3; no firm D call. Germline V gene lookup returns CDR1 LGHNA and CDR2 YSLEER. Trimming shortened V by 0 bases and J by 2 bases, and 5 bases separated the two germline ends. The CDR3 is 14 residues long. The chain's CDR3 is CASSQDGAYNEQFF. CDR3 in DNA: TGCGCCAGCAGCCAAGATGGGGCCTACAATGAGCAGTTCTTC.

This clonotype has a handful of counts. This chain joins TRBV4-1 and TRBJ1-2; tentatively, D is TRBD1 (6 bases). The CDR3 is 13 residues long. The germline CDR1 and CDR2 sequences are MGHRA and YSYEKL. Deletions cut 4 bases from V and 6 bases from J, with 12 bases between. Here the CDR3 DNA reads TGCGCCAGCAGCCGAGGGGGGGGTAATGGCTACACCTTC. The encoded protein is CASSRGGGNGYTF.

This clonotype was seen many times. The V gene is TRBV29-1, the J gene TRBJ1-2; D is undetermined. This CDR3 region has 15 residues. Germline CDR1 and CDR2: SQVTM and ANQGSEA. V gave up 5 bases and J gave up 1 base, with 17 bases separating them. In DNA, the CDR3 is TGCAGCGTTCCCACCGCCGGAACCGTTAACTATGGCTACACCTTC. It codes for CSVPTAGTVNYGYTF.

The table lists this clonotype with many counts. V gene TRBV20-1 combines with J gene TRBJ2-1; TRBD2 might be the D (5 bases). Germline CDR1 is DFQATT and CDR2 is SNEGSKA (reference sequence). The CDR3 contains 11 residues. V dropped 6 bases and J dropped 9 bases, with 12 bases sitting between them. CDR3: CSAILSVEQFF. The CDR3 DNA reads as TGCAGTGCCATCCTTAGCGTTGAGCAGTTCTTC.

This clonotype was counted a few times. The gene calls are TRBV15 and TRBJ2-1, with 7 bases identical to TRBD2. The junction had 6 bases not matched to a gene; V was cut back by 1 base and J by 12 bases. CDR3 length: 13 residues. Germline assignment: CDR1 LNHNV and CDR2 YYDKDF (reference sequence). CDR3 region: CATSRGGRGGQFF. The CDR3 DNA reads TGTGCCACCAGCAGAGGAGGGAGGGGAGGGCAGTTCTTC.

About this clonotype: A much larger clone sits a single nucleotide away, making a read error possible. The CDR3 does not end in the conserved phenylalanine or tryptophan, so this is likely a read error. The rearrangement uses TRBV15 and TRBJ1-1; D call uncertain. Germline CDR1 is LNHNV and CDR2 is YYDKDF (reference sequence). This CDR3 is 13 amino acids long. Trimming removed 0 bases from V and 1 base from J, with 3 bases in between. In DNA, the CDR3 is TGTGCCACCAGCAGAGAATGGAACACTGAAGCTTTCCTT. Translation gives CATSREWNTEAFL.

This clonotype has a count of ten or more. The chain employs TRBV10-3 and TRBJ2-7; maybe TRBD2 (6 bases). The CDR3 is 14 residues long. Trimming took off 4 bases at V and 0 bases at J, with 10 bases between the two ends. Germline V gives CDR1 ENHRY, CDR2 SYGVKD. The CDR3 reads CAISVAASSYEQYF. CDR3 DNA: TGTGCCATCAGTGTAGCGGCCAGCTCCTACGAGCAGTACTTC.

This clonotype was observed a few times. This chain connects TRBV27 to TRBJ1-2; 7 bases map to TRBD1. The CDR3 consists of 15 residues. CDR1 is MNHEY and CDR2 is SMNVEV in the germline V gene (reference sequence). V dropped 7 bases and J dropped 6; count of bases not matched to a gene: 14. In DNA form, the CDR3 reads TGTGCCAGCACAACGACAGTCGGACAGGATGATGGCTACACCTTC. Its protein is CASTTTVGQDDGYTF.

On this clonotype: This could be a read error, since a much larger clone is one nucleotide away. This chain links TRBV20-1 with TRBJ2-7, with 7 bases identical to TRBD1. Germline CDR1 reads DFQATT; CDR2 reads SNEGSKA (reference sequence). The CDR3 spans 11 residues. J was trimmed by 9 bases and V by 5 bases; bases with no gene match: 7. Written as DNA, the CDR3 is TGCAGTGCTGGGGACAGCCGCAGGCAGTACTTC. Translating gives CSAGDSRRQYF.

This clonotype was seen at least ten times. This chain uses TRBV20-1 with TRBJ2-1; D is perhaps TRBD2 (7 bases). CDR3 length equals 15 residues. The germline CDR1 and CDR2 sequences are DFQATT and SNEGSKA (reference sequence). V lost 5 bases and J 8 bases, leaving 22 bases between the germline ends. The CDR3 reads CSAAYGGGSPDEQFF. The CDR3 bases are TGCAGTGCTGCGTACGGGGGCGGGAGTCCGGATGAGCAGTTCTTC.

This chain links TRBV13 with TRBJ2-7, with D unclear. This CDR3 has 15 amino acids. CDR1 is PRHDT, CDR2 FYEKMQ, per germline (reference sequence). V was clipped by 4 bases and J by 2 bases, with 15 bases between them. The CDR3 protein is CASSSKGPYPYEQYF. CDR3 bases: TGTGCCAGCAGCTCCAAGGGTCCTTACCCCTACGAGCAGTACTTC.

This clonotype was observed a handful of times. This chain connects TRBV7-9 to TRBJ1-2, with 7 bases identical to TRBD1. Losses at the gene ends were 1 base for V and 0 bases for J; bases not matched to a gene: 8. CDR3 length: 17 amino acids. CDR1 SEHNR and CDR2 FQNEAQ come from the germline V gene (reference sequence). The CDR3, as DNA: TGTGCCAGCAGCTTAGTTGCAGGGGGAACAGCTAACTATGGCTACACCTTC. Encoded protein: CASSLVAGGTANYGYTF. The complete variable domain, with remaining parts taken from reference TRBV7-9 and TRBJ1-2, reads DTGVSQNPRHKITKRGQNVTFRCDPISEHNRLYWYRQTLGQGPEFLTYFQNEAQLEKSRLLSDRFSAERPKGSFSTLEIQRTEQGDSAMYLCASSLVAGGTANYGYTFGSGTRLTVV.

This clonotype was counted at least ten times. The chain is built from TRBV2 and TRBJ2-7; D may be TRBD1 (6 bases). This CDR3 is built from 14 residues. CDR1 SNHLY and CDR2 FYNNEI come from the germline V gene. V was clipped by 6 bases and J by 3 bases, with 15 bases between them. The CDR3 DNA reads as TGTGCCAGCAGGGTCGGGACACCTTTCTACGAGCAGTACTTC. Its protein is CASRVGTPFYEQYF.

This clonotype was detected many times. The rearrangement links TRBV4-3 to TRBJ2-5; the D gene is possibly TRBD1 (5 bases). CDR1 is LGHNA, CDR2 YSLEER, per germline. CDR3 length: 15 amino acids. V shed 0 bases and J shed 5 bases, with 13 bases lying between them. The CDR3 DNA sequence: TGCGCCAGCAGCCAAGAACCAGACAGTTGGGAGACCCAGTACTTC. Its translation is CASSQEPDSWETQYF.

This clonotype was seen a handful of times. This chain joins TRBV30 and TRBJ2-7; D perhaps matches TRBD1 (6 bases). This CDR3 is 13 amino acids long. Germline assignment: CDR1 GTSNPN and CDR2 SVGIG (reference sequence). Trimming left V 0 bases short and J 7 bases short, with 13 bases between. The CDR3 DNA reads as TGTGCCTGGAGTGTGGCAGGGGAGAGTGAGCAGTACTTC. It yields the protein CAWSVAGESEQYF. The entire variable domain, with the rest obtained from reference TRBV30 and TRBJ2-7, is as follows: SQTIHQWPATLVQPVGSPLSLECTVEGTSNPNLYWYRQAAGRGLQLLFYSVGIGQISSEVPQNLSASRPQDRQFILSSKKLLLSDSGFYLCAWSVAGESEQYFGPGTRLTVT.

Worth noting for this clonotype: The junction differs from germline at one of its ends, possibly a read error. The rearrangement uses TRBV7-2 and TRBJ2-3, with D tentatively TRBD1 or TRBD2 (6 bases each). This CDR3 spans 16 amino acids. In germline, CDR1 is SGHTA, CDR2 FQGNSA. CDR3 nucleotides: TGTGCCAGCGGCTTAGTACGGAGGGGGTTCAAAGATACGCAGTATTTT. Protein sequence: CASGLVRRGFKDTQYF. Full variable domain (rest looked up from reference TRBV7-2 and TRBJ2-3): GAGVSQSPSNKVTEKGKDVELRCDPISGHTALYWYRQSLGQGLEFLIYFQGNSAPDKSGLPSDRFSAERTGGSVSTLTIQRTQQEDSAVYLCASGLVRRGFKDTQYFGPGTRLTVL.

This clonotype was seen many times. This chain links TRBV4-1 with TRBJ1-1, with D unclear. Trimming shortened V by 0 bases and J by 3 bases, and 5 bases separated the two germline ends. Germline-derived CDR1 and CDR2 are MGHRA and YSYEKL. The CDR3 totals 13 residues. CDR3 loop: CASSQDAHTEAFF. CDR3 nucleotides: TGCGCCAGCAGCCAAGATGCGCACACTGAAGCTTTCTTT.

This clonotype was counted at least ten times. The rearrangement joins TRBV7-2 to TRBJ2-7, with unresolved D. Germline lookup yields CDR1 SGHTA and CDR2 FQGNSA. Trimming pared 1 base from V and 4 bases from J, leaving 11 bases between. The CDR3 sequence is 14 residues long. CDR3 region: CASSLGGSLYEQYF. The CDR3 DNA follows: TGTGCCAGCAGCTTAGGAGGCTCCCTATACGAGCAGTACTTC.

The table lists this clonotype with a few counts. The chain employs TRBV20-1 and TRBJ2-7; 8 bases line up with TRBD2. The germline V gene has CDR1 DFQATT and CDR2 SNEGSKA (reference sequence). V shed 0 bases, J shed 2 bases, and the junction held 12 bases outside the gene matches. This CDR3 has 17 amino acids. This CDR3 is CSARDGAPAGVAYEQYF. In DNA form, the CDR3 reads TGCAGTGCTAGAGATGGAGCGCCAGCGGGAGTGGCCTACGAGCAGTACTTC.

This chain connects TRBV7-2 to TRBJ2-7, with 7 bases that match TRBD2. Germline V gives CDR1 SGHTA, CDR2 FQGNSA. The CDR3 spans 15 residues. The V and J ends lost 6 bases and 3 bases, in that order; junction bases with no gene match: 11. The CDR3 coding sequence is TGTGCCAGCAGGCTCTGGGGGGGAGGCTTCTACGAGCAGTACTTC. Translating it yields CASRLWGGGFYEQYF. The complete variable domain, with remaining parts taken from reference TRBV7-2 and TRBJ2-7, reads GAGVSQSPSNKVTEKGKDVELRCDPISGHTALYWYRQSLGQGLEFLIYFQGNSAPDKSGLPSDRFSAERTGGSVSTLTIQRTQQEDSAVYLCASRLWGGGFYEQYFGPGTRLTVT.

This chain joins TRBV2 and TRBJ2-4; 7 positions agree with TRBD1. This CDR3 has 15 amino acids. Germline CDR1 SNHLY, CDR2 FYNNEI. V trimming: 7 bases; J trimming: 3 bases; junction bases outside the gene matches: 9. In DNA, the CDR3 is TGTGCCAGCACTCCCGACAGGGCCGGCAAAAACATTCAGTACTTC. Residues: CASTPDRAGKNIQYF.